Each of the 10 T cell receptor beta chains below was sequenced from the same sample in a study of T cell repertoires in cytomegalovirus infection. These TCRs' antigens remain unknown. TCRdb reanalysed the reads using MiXCR and keeps one entry per CDR3 protein. The sample has about 830,000 distinct CDR3 sequences, 32% seen once. The sample consisted of cultured CD8+ T cells from PBMCs, taken from culture after CMV antigen stimulation. These receptors all stem from a human donor in good health (CMV status not recorded). Some clones in this sample may be carry-over from other donors' samples.

This clonotype was picked up a small number of times. The V call is TRBV7-9, the J call TRBJ2-4; D gene ambiguous. The ends were cut back, 7 bases at V and 6 bases at J, with 13 bases in the middle. CDR1 is SEHNR, CDR2 FQNEAQ, per germline (reference sequence). The CDR3 length is 13 residues. The CDR3 region has the DNA TGTGCCAGCACCCCAGGATCCTTAAACATTCAGTACTTC. Translating gives CASTPGSLNIQYF.

The chain links TRBV15 to TRBJ1-1; tentatively, D is TRBD1 (6 bases). Trimming took 5 bases from V and 1 from J, leaving 14 bases between them. CDR3 size: 15 residues. CDR1 and CDR2 from the germline V gene are LNHNV and YYDKDF (reference sequence). The CDR3 loop is CATSSSGGTNTEAFF. In nucleotides, the CDR3 is TGTGCCACCAGCTCCTCGGGGGGCACGAACACTGAAGCTTTCTTT.

V usage is TRBV7-6 and J usage is TRBJ1-1, with D perhaps matching TRBD1 (6 bases). V was shortened by 3 bases and J by 1 base, with 18 bases between the two germline ends. CDR1 is SGHVS, CDR2 FNYEAQ, per germline. The CDR3 runs 17 residues. DNA for the CDR3: TGTGCCAGCAGCTTTAGGTTGACGGACAGAGAGAACACTGAAGCTTTCTTT. It is translated as CASSFRLTDRENTEAFF.

This clonotype was seen more than once but under ten times. V and J are TRBV24-1 and TRBJ1-1, with D uncertain. This CDR3 is 12 amino acids long. The ends were cut back, 9 bases at V and 2 bases at J, with 9 bases in the middle. CDR1 and CDR2 from the germline V gene are KGHDR and SFDVKD. The CDR3 DNA is TGTGCCACCTCGACGGATAACACTGAAGCTTTCTTT. Protein: CATSTDNTEAFF.

The genes are TRBV25-1 and TRBJ2-7; 10 nucleotides match TRBD1. The CDR3 length is 15 residues. CDR1 MGHDK and CDR2 SYGVNS come from the germline V gene. V lost 5 bases and J lost 5; bases outside the gene matches: 9. CDR3: CASSPGTGVWNEQYF. DNA of the CDR3: TGTGCCAGCAGTCCCGGGACAGGGGTTTGGAACGAGCAGTACTTC.

This clonotype was recorded a few times. The rearrangement uses TRBV27 and TRBJ2-5; D is ambiguous. Trimming pared 1 base from V and 1 base from J, leaving 16 bases between. Germline CDR1 reads MNHEY; CDR2 reads SMNVEV (reference sequence). This CDR3 spans 17 amino acids. Written as DNA, the CDR3 is TGTGCCAGCAGTTTATATGCTCGCCGGTTCGTCCAAGAGACCCAGTACTTC. As protein: CASSLYARRFVQETQYF.

This clonotype was counted a few times. V and J are TRBV5-6 and TRBJ1-1; no clear D gene. This CDR3 has 17 residues. From germline, CDR1 is SGHDT and CDR2 YYEEEE. V was shortened by 3 bases and J by 0 bases, with 18 bases between the two germline ends. Written as DNA, the CDR3 is TGTGCCAGCAGCTCACGTAGTTTGGGTTTTATGAACACTGAAGCTTTCTTT. It yields the protein CASSSRSLGFMNTEAFF.

Only a few counts were recorded for this clonotype. The rearrangement uses TRBV19 and TRBJ1-6; 7 bases align to TRBD1. Germline CDR1 reads LNHDA; CDR2 reads SQIVND (reference sequence). The CDR3 length is 16 residues. J lost 4 bases, V lost 6 bases, and 9 bases had no gene match. CDR3: CASRFLVGQYNSPLHF. The CDR3 nucleotides are TGTGCCAGTAGATTCCTCGTGGGACAGTATAATTCACCCCTCCACTTT. Combining the CDR3 with reference TRBV19 and TRBJ1-6 gives the whole variable domain DGGITQSPKYLFRKEGQNVTLSCEQNLNHDAMYWYRQDPGQGLRLIYYSQIVNDFQKGDIAEGYSVSREKKESFPLTVTSAQKNPTAFYLCASRFLVGQYNSPLHFGNGTRLTVT.

The chain recombines TRBV6-1 with TRBJ2-1, with unresolved D. V lost 10 bases, J lost 6 bases, and 13 bases lay in between. CDR1 is MNHNS, CDR2 SASEGT, per germline. There are 12 residues in the CDR3. This CDR3 is CAILTLFNEQFF. Written as DNA, the CDR3 is TGTGCCATTCTTACTTTGTTCAATGAGCAGTTCTTC.

The chain links TRBV2 to TRBJ2-6, with D possibly TRBD1 on 5 matching bases. The germline V gene has CDR1 SNHLY and CDR2 FYNNEI. The length of the CDR3 is 14 residues. The V gene lost 8 bases and the J gene lost 0 bases, with 8 bases spanning the gap. CDR3 in amino acids: CASPDSSGANVLTF. Here the CDR3 DNA reads TGTGCCAGCCCAGACAGCTCTGGGGCCAACGTCCTGACTTTC.